These T cell receptor beta chains were read from a single sample in a study of CD8+ T cells in alopecia areata. Measured with immunoSEQ multiplex PCR; TCRdb has only the in-frame clones, and not every one. Of around 160,000 clones in the sample, roughly 48% are singletons; the top ten hold over 5.5%. Sequenced sample: CD4+ T cells sorted from blood. The receptors were gathered from a human donor with alopecia areata. Each CDR3 is given with its conserved first and last residue. D genes are given only for firm matches.

D gene | J gene | V gene | CDR3 protein
NA | TRBJ2-7 | TRBV5-6 | CASSLSGTYEQYF
NA | TRBJ1-2 | TRBV29-1 | CSADQGYGYTF
NA | TRBJ2-1 | TRBV28 | CASSLGAQNANEQFF
NA | TRBJ2-3 | TRBV5-1 | CASSLEGSTHTQYF
TRBD2 | TRBJ2-1 | TRBV5-1 | CASGRAGGEQFF
NA | TRBJ1-2 | TRBV27 | CASSLSIGVRGYTF
NA | TRBJ2-5 | TRBV7-9 | CASSLGSSPLSTQYF
NA | TRBJ2-1 | TRBV7-2 | CASSVHFGEQFF
NA | TRBJ2-5 | TRBV7-9 | CASSLSGETQYF
TRBD1 | TRBJ1-2 | TRBV2 | CASRTGGIGYGYTF